The T cell receptor beta chain under discussion was sequenced for a study of T cells in Graves' hyperthyroidism and ophthalmopathy. The sample holds many counts of this clonotype. The CDR3 runs to 13 residues. Germline lookup yields CDR1 SGHRS and CDR2 YFSETQ. With 5 bases removed from V and 5 bases from J, the gap between germline ends came to 11 bases. Researchers defined stable Graves' hyperthyroidism as no ophthalmopathy progression within 18 months. The study left out patients who had uncontrolled infection, other autoimmune disease, pregnancy or lactation. Diagnosis relied on clinical symptoms, serum thyroxine and TRAb, thyroid ultrasound and orbital computed tomography. PBMCs came from about 10 ml fresh peripheral blood. RNA transcripts gave rise to amplified TCR beta CDR3 regions. RT-PCR in the first round (using the HTBI primer set) targeted the TCR CDR3. One entry per CDR3 protein results from TCRdb running MiXCR on the multiplex PCR reads. The table lists approximately 410,000 distinct CDR3 sequences, approximately 15% of them singletons.

This receptor was identified in a woman aged 18 to 35 with Graves' hyperthyroidism. The chain has TRBV5-1 and TRBJ2-1; D is undetermined. The sample consisted of blood. CDR3 loop: CASSSGPDNEQFF. The CDR3 nucleotides read TGCGCCAGCAGTTCGGGCCCCGACAATGAGCAGTTCTTC. The full variable domain, with the rest looked up from reference TRBV5-1 and TRBJ2-1, is KAGVTQTPRYLIKTRGQQVTLSCSPISGHRSVSWYQQTPGQGLQFLFEYFSETQRNKGNFPGRFSGRQFSNSRSEMNVSTLELGDSALYLCASSSGPDNEQFFGPGTRLTVL.